What follows are 22 T cell receptor beta chains derived from one specimen sequenced in a study of cytomegalovirus exposure and HLA in healthy donors. PCR was performed using 60 Vbeta and 13 Jbeta primers. The repertoire was sequenced with immunoSEQ multiplex PCR; TCRdb's copy has only in-frame clones and lacks some. The sample lists roughly 110,000 clones, roughly four fifths seen once, with roughly 3% in the top ten. The source material was PBMCs. Every receptor here comes from a male donor in good health and CMV-seropositive.

V gene TRBV19 combines with J gene TRBJ2-7; 7 nucleotides align to TRBD1. Looked up from germline, CDR1 is LNHDA and CDR2 is SQIVND (reference sequence). This CDR3 region has 13 residues. Trimming at V came to 6 bases and at J to 5 bases, leaving 7 bases not matched to a gene. The CDR3 nucleotides are TGTGCCAGTAGGACGACAGGGAGCAACGAGCAGTACTTC. Protein sequence: CASRTTGSNEQYF.

The V gene is TRBV6-5, the J gene TRBJ2-7, with 12 nucleotides matching TRBD1. Germline-derived CDR1 and CDR2 are MNHEY and SVGAGI. The junction had 7 bases not matched to a gene; V was cut back by 5 bases and J by 5 bases. The CDR3 totals 15 residues. The CDR3 coding sequence is TGTGCCAGCAGTAACCCCGGGACAGGGGGCCACGAGCAGTACTTC. This translates into CASSNPGTGGHEQYF.

J is TRBJ2-1 and V is TRBV6-6, with 9 bases identical to TRBD2. Germline V gene sequence: CDR1 MNHNY, CDR2 SVGAGI (reference sequence). This CDR3 has 16 residues. V lost 0 bases, J lost 4 bases, and 4 bases stayed unmatched. In nucleotides, the CDR3 is TGTGCCAGCAGTTACTCGGCTAGCGGGATTTACAATGAGCAGTTCTTC. Protein sequence: CASSYSASGIYNEQFF.

This clone was detected a few times. This chain links TRBV23-1 with TRBJ2-7, with D uncertain. TRBV23-1 is given ORF status, its function remaining uncertain. V was cut by 1 base and J by 0 bases, with 16 bases left in between. The CDR3 contains 17 residues. The CDR3, as DNA: TGCGCCAGCAGTCAATGCGCCTCTGCCCGGAGCTCCTACGAGCAGTACTTC. It is translated as CASSQCASARSSYEQYF.

This chain links TRBV4-2 with TRBJ2-3; 10 nucleotides agree with TRBD1. Trimming cost V 0 bases and J 2 bases; bases outside gene matches: 14. This CDR3 region has 20 residues. The germline gives CDR1 LGHNA, CDR2 YNFKEQ. This CDR3 is CASSQDLGTGASGATDTQYF. The CDR3 DNA is TGTGCCAGCAGCCAAGATCTGGGGACAGGGGCTAGCGGTGCCACAGATACGCAGTATTTT.

The chain uses TRBV5-1 and TRBJ1-2; D perhaps matches TRBD1 (6 bases). Germline V lookup: CDR1 SGHRS, CDR2 YFSETQ. V lost 2 bases and J 6 bases, leaving 11 bases between the germline ends. The CDR3 has 13 residues. This chain's CDR3 is CASSLTQGNGYTF. For the CDR3, the DNA is TGCGCCAGCAGCTTAACACAGGGAAATGGCTACACCTTC.

This chain joins TRBV9 and TRBJ2-7; tentatively, D is TRBD1 (5 bases). The germline V gene encodes CDR1 SGDLS and CDR2 YYNGEE. The CDR3 has 15 amino acids. Deletions cut 0 bases from V and 3 bases from J, with 13 bases between. The CDR3 coding sequence is TGTGCCAGCAGCGTAGATCAGGGTTTCTTCTACGAGCAGTACTTC. Its translation is CASSVDQGFFYEQYF.

This rearrangement joins TRBV5-6 to TRBJ2-1; TRBD1 aligns across 7 bases. The CDR3 contains 15 residues. The V gene's germline CDR1 is SGHDT and CDR2 YYEEEE. The V segment lost 4 bases and the J segment 3 bases; nucleotides outside the gene matches: 7. The CDR3 bases are TGTGCCAGCAGCCGAGGGACAGAGCACTACAATGAGCAGTTCTTC. Its protein product is CASSRGTEHYNEQFF.

This chain connects TRBV29-1 to TRBJ2-1, with TRBD1 identical over 9 bases. Germline CDR1 reads SQVTM; CDR2 reads ANQGSEA. V was pared by 6 bases and J by 5 bases, with 5 bases of the junction left unmatched. The CDR3 has 13 amino acids. The CDR3 sequence: CSVPGTGNNEQFF. DNA for the CDR3: TGCAGCGTCCCCGGGACAGGGAACAATGAGCAGTTCTTC.

The chain couples TRBV28 to TRBJ2-3; 12 nucleotides agree with TRBD2. The CDR3 length is 16 residues. From germline, CDR1 is MDHEN and CDR2 SYDVKM. With V trimmed by 6 bases and J by 6 bases, 10 bases remained unmatched. The CDR3 region is CASSRPLAGGDDTQYF. CDR3 in DNA: TGTGCCAGCAGCCGTCCCCTAGCGGGGGGGGACGATACGCAGTATTTT.

V gene TRBV23-1 combines with J gene TRBJ2-7, with TRBD2 identical over 7 bases. TRBV23-1 is an ORF; its function is uncertain. J gave up 4 bases and V 6 bases, and 6 bases lay outside the gene matches. CDR3 length: 13 amino acids. For the CDR3, the DNA is TGCGCCAGCAGCCCCAGCGGGATTTACGAGCAGTACTTC. It yields the protein CASSPSGIYEQYF.

This clone was detected once. The rearrangement uses TRBV15 and TRBJ2-6; perhaps TRBD2 as D (6 bases). The CDR3 spans 16 residues. Trimming removed 7 bases at V and 0 bases at J, with 13 bases between. Germline V lookup: CDR1 LNHNV, CDR2 YYDKDF (reference sequence). CDR3 sequence: CATMGGVSSGANVLTF. DNA of the CDR3: TGTGCCACCATGGGGGGTGTTTCCTCTGGGGCCAACGTCCTGACTTTC.

Only one count was recorded for this clone. The chain combines TRBV5-4 with TRBJ2-7; 7 bases are shared with TRBD1. V was pared by 0 bases and J by 0 bases, with 6 bases of the junction left unmatched. Per the germline V gene, CDR1 is SGHNT and CDR2 is YYREEE (reference sequence). The CDR3 covers 16 residues. The CDR3 loop is CASSLVRGPSSYEQYF. CDR3 DNA: TGTGCCAGCAGCTTGGTGAGGGGGCCAAGCTCCTACGAGCAGTACTTC.

This clone was seen a few times. The CDR3 is CASSERQRGGTDTQYF. Written as DNA, the CDR3 is TGTGCCAGCAGTGAACGCCAGCGGGGGGGAACAGATACGCAGTATTTT. V usage is TRBV6-1 and J usage is TRBJ2-3; 10 bases match TRBD2. After removal of 2 bases from V and 3 bases from J, the junction contained 5 bases not matched to a gene. The CDR3 is 16 residues long. Germline V gene data show CDR1 as MNHNS and CDR2 as SASEGT.

This clone was found a few times. The V gene is TRBV2, the J gene TRBJ2-7; 7 bases are a match to TRBD1. Trimming cost V 6 bases and J 4 bases; bases outside gene matches: 9. The V gene's germline CDR1 is SNHLY and CDR2 FYNNEI. The CDR3 consists of 14 residues. The CDR3 is CASSTVTGVYEQYF. As DNA, the CDR3 is TGTGCCAGCAGCACAGTTACAGGGGTGTACGAGCAGTACTTC.

The chain links TRBV7-6 to TRBJ1-2; 7 nucleotides align to TRBD1. Germline CDR1 and CDR2: SGHVS and FNYEAQ. V was clipped by 5 bases and J by 3 bases; unmatched bases: 3. The length of the CDR3 is 13 residues. The CDR3 is CASSGGTDYGYTF. The CDR3 DNA follows: TGTGCCAGCAGCGGAGGGACAGACTATGGCTACACCTTC.

The chain uses TRBV15 and TRBJ2-7, with a possible D match to TRBD1 (6 bases). This CDR3 comprises 17 residues. Germline CDR1 LNHNV, CDR2 YYDKDF (reference sequence). V was shortened by 0 bases and J by 3 bases, with 18 bases between the two germline ends. The CDR3: CATSREPHSGTIYEQYF. Here the CDR3 DNA reads TGTGCCACCAGCAGAGAGCCTCACTCCGGGACAATCTACGAGCAGTACTTC.

The chain is built from TRBV2 and TRBJ1-5, with D possibly matching TRBD1 (5 bases). V dropped 0 bases and J dropped 3 bases, with 12 bases sitting between them. Germline V gene lookup returns CDR1 SNHLY and CDR2 FYNNEI. This CDR3 contains 16 residues. For the CDR3, the DNA is TGTGCCAGCAGTGAAGCGGGAATGACAGACAATCAGCCCCAGCATTTT. Its protein is CASSEAGMTDNQPQHF.

The chain couples TRBV11-2 to TRBJ2-7, with D possibly TRBD1 on 6 matching bases. The V end lost 1 base, the J end lost 7 bases, and 8 bases lay between the germline ends. This CDR3 has 12 amino acids. CDR1 and CDR2 from the germline V gene are SGHAT and FQNNGV. CDR3 sequence reads: CASSLVQGEQYF. The DNA of the CDR3 is TGTGCCAGCAGCTTAGTTCAGGGGGAGCAGTACTTC.

The chain combines TRBV7-2 with TRBJ1-2, with 8 nucleotides matching TRBD1. After removal of 2 bases from V and 6 bases from J, the junction contained 11 bases not matched to a gene. Germline V lookup: CDR1 SGHTA, CDR2 FQGNSA. This CDR3 is built from 16 residues. The CDR3 region is CASSLLRTGGEDGYTF. CDR3 DNA: TGTGCCAGCAGCTTATTACGTACAGGGGGTGAAGATGGCTACACCTTC.

The V gene is TRBV15, the J gene TRBJ2-2, with TRBD2 identical over 14 bases. The CDR3 loop spans 19 amino acids. Germline loops: CDR1 LNHNV, CDR2 YYDKDF (reference sequence). J lost 8 bases, V lost 0 bases, and 11 bases had no gene match. The CDR3 DNA sequence: TGTGCCACCAGCAGAGAATTCGGGAGGGGACTAGCGGGAGCGGGGGAGCTGTTTTTT. It is translated as CATSREFGRGLAGAGELFF.

V usage is TRBV9 and J usage is TRBJ1-2; D is possibly TRBD1 (5 bases). The CDR3 has 13 amino acids. Germline CDR1 and CDR2: SGDLS and YYNGEE. V was pared by 4 bases and J by 4 bases, with 11 bases between. This CDR3 reads CASSPGTAYGYTF. In nucleotides, the CDR3 is TGTGCCAGCAGCCCTGGGACTGCCTATGGCTACACCTTC.